The following is a T cell receptor beta chain sequence with its context. Its antigen is not identified. Staining for CD45RO/CCR7/CD25/CD127/CD95/CD27 allowed sorting of CD4+ naive, central memory, regulatory and stem cell-like memory cells. The record originates from a study of beta chain features in type 1 diabetes. Study background: Examination spanned around 110 million sorted cells from all samples. Study findings and constraints: Still unanswered here is whether HLA type influences TCRB rearrangement. Relative to healthy donors, patients appeared to have naive, central memory and Treg TCRB repertoires that were more similar.

Every bit of the isolated RNA underwent reverse transcription, so sequencing read expressed TCRB transcripts. Sequenced by immunoSEQ multiplex PCR; TCRdb stores in-frame clones only, minus some. The table lists 150,000 to 200,000 clones, about 13% of them singletons. The J segment lost 8 bases and the V segment lost 3 bases, leaving 7 bases of the junction unmatched. Per germline, CDR1 SEHNR and CDR2 FQNEAQ (reference sequence). This CDR3 has 15 residues. This rearrangement joins TRBV7-9 to TRBJ1-4; 9 nucleotides match TRBD1. Sequencing input: central memory CD4+ T cells from blood. This receptor was identified in a woman aged 18-29 years in good health. The CDR3 nucleotides are TGTGCCAGCAGCTTCCGGGACAGGGTCTTCGAAAAACTGTTTTTT. Its protein is CASSFRDRVFEKLFF.